Below, 26 T cell receptor beta chains from the same sample are listed, as sequenced in a study of T cell repertoires in cytomegalovirus infection. From the reads, TCRdb called clonotypes with MiXCR, one entry per CDR3 protein. This sample has roughly 500,000 distinct CDR3 sequences, with roughly 43% found just once. No cognate antigen is known for these TCRs. Here the sequenced sample was cultured PBMCs, taken from culture after CMV antigen stimulation. The receptor set was obtained from a human donor in good health (CMV status not recorded). Some clones in this sample may be carry-over from other donors' samples.

This clonotype was counted a few times. The J gene is TRBJ2-7, the V gene TRBV12-3 or TRBV12-4; no definite D call. Trimming took 5 bases from V and 5 from J, leaving 22 bases between them. CDR3 size: 16 residues. In DNA, the CDR3 is TGTGCCAGCAGTCGGTGGGCAGAAGGAGCCGTCCACGAGCAGTACTTC. Translated: CASSRWAEGAVHEQYF.

V and J are TRBV12-3 or TRBV12-4 and TRBJ2-1; the D gene could be TRBD1 or TRBD2 (6 bases each). The CDR3 totals 16 residues. Trimming cost V 1 base and J 7 bases, with 17 bases left between them. DNA of the CDR3: TGTGCCAGCAGTTTAGGGGGGGCCCGAGTGATAAATGAGCAGTTCTTC. It codes for CASSLGGARVINEQFF.

This clonotype showed up just a few times. The chain links TRBV7-2 to TRBJ1-4, with D possibly TRBD1 on 6 matching bases. Deletions cut 5 bases from V and 3 bases from J, with 13 bases between. The CDR3 is made up of 15 amino acids. The germline CDR1 and CDR2 sequences are SGHTA and FQGNSA. CDR3 region: CASSLGQPSNEKLFF. CDR3 DNA sequence: TGTGCCAGCAGCCTAGGACAGCCCTCTAATGAAAAACTGTTTTTT.

This clonotype was recorded a few times. The chain couples TRBV3-1 to TRBJ2-5; D may correspond to TRBD1 or TRBD2 (5 bases each). V lost 3 bases and J 4 bases, leaving 12 bases between the germline ends. This CDR3 spans 14 amino acids. CDR1 and CDR2 from the germline V gene are LGHDT and YNNKEL (reference sequence). The CDR3 here is CASSQSLGPETQYF. CDR3 DNA: TGTGCCAGCAGCCAGAGTCTGGGACCAGAGACCCAGTACTTC.

The chain carries TRBV7-2 and TRBJ1-2, with D unclear. V lost 3 bases and J 4 bases, leaving 12 bases between the germline ends. Germline lookup yields CDR1 SGHTA and CDR2 FQGNSA. The CDR3 loop spans 14 amino acids. CDR3 protein: CASSFSETVYGYTF. As DNA, the CDR3 is TGTGCCAGCAGCTTTTCAGAGACCGTCTATGGCTACACCTTC.

The chain is built from TRBV6-5 and TRBJ2-1; D not certain. This CDR3 contains 15 residues. V was trimmed by 0 bases and J by 2 bases, leaving 8 bases between them. Germline CDR1 and CDR2: MNHEY and SVGAGI. DNA for the CDR3: TGTGCCAGCAGTTACTCGATGGCAACCTACAATGAGCAGTTCTTC. Its protein product is CASSYSMATYNEQFF.

J is TRBJ2-7 and V is TRBV7-8; no reliable D call. The length of the CDR3 is 13 residues. Germline values: CDR1 SGHVS, CDR2 FQNEAQ. Trimming removed 1 base from V and 6 bases from J, with 10 bases in between. CDR3 in DNA: TGTGCCAGCAGCTTAGTTCCCTTTCCCGAGCAGTACTTC. This sequence encodes CASSLVPFPEQYF.

This clonotype has only a few counts. The rearrangement links TRBV7-2 to TRBJ2-6, with a weak D call TRBD2 (6 bases). Deletions cut 7 bases from V and 2 bases from J, with 15 bases between. There are 16 residues in the CDR3. Germline CDR1 is SGHTA and CDR2 is FQGNSA. CDR3: CASTPAGRAGANVLTF. Here the CDR3 DNA reads TGTGCCAGCACCCCAGCGGGTAGGGCTGGGGCCAACGTCCTGACTTTC.

This chain uses TRBV7-2 with TRBJ2-5, with 10 nucleotides matching TRBD2. Germline CDR1 SGHTA, CDR2 FQGNSA. V lost 4 bases to trimming and J lost 5 bases; unmatched junction nucleotides: 10. CDR3 size: 16 residues. The CDR3 is CASSSLAGAGFETQYF. The CDR3, as DNA: TGTGCCAGCAGCTCCCTAGCGGGGGCCGGTTTTGAGACCCAGTACTTC.

The chain combines TRBV11-2 with TRBJ2-1; D is undetermined. Trimming cost V 4 bases and J 0 bases, with 16 bases left between them. CDR1 is SGHAT and CDR2 is FQNNGV in the germline V gene. The CDR3 sequence is 17 residues long. The CDR3 sequence: CASSSLLQTSSYNEQFF. Here the CDR3 DNA reads TGTGCCAGCAGCTCCTTACTACAGACCAGCTCCTACAATGAGCAGTTCTTC.

This rearrangement joins TRBV4-1 to TRBJ2-3, with D unresolved. Germline V lookup: CDR1 MGHRA, CDR2 YSYEKL. There are 17 residues in the CDR3. V gave up 4 bases and J gave up 2 bases, with 19 bases separating them. For the CDR3, the DNA is TGCGCCAGCAGCCTCACCCCCGCCAGTTTGACCACAGATACGCAGTATTTT. This encodes CASSLTPASLTTDTQYF.

The V and J genes are TRBV18 and TRBJ1-1; D is ambiguous. The CDR3 totals 13 residues. The germline V gene has CDR1 KGHSH and CDR2 LQKENI. For the CDR3, the DNA is TGTGCAGAGAACCAGATCCTAAACACTGAAGCTTTCTTT. It yields the protein CAENQILNTEAFF.

This clonotype was found many times. The chain carries TRBV7-8 and TRBJ2-5, with D possibly being TRBD1 (6 bases). Germline CDR1 reads SGHVS; CDR2 reads FQNEAQ. The CDR3 is 15 residues long. Trimming took 4 bases from V and 1 from J, leaving 13 bases between them. This chain's CDR3 is CASSYSGVPQETQYF. The CDR3, as DNA: TGTGCCAGCAGCTACTCAGGGGTCCCCCAAGAGACCCAGTACTTC.

CDR3 bases: TGTGCCAGCAGTCTACTGGGACAGGGGACCTACGAGCAGTACTTC. This translates into CASSLLGQGTYEQYF. This sequence joins TRBV7-2 and TRBJ2-7; the match to TRBD1 covers 10 bases. The V gene's germline CDR1 is SGHTA and CDR2 FQGNSA. Unmatched junction bases numbered 7, after V lost 6 bases and J lost 2 bases. The CDR3 sequence is 15 residues long.

This clonotype was found a few times. The V gene is TRBV7-2, the J gene TRBJ1-2, with D maybe TRBD1 (5 bases). With 2 bases removed from V and 6 bases from J, the gap between germline ends came to 10 bases. This CDR3 has 13 amino acids. Looked up from germline, CDR1 is SGHTA and CDR2 is FQGNSA. DNA of the CDR3: TGTGCCAGCAGCTTAAATTCAGGGCATGGCTACACCTTC. Translating it yields CASSLNSGHGYTF.

CDR3 protein: CASSPSGSVETQYF. CDR3 sequence (DNA): TGTGCCAGCAGCCCGAGCGGGAGTGTAGAGACCCAGTACTTC. The genes are TRBV7-2 and TRBJ2-5; the match to TRBD2 covers 8 bases. This CDR3 spans 14 amino acids. With V trimmed by 5 bases and J by 4 bases, 6 bases remained unmatched. Germline V CDR1 and CDR2: SGHTA, FQGNSA.

The rearrangement links TRBV29-1 to TRBJ2-7; a possible D gene is TRBD1 (6 bases). CDR3 length: 15 amino acids. V was clipped by 0 bases and J by 5 bases, with 17 bases between them. Germline V gene data show CDR1 as SQVTM and CDR2 as ANQGSEA. This CDR3 is CSVEEAWGQVHEQYF. The CDR3 region has the DNA TGCAGCGTTGAAGAAGCGTGGGGGCAGGTCCACGAGCAGTACTTC.

This clonotype came up a few times. This rearrangement joins TRBV7-6 to TRBJ2-7; TRBD1 matches at 9 bases. CDR3 length: 16 amino acids. The trim removed 4 bases at V and 0 bases at J, leaving 7 bases unmatched. CDR1 is SGHVS and CDR2 is FNYEAQ in the germline V gene. The CDR3 coding sequence is TGTGCCAGCAGCTCAGAGTCGGGACAGGGCTCCTACGAGCAGTACTTC. It specifies CASSSESGQGSYEQYF. The full variable domain, rest sourced from reference TRBV7-6 and TRBJ2-7, is GAGVSQSPRYKVTKRGQDVALRCDPISGHVSLYWYRQALGQGPEFLTYFNYEAQQDKSGLPNDRFSAERPEGSISTLTIQRTEQRDSAMYRCASSSESGQGSYEQYFGPGTRLTVT.

The V gene is TRBV7-8, the J gene TRBJ1-5; D is perhaps TRBD1 (5 bases). CDR1 is SGHVS and CDR2 is FQNEAQ in the germline V gene. The CDR3 has 13 residues. Trimming took 2 bases from V and 6 from J, leaving 8 bases between them. CDR3 in DNA: TGTGCCAGCAGCTTACAGAGGGGTCAGCCCCAGCATTTT. This sequence encodes CASSLQRGQPQHF.

This clonotype was seen more than once but under ten times. CDR3 residues: CATSRGLGGGPSYEQYF. CDR3 nucleotide sequence: TGTGCCACCAGCAGAGGGTTAGGCGGGGGGCCCTCCTACGAGCAGTACTTC. The chain employs TRBV15 and TRBJ2-7; 8 nucleotides agree with TRBD2. The CDR3 loop spans 17 amino acids. With 1 base clipped from V and 0 bases from J, the junction kept 8 bases outside the gene matches. The germline V gene encodes CDR1 LNHNV and CDR2 YYDKDF (reference sequence).

This clonotype appeared a few times. The chain has TRBV12-3 or TRBV12-4 and TRBJ1-1; D possibly corresponds to TRBD1 (6 bases). This CDR3 has 12 amino acids. The V and J ends lost 4 bases and 10 bases respectively, with 13 bases between them. CDR3 sequence reads: CASSSGAPGAFF. CDR3 in DNA: TGTGCCAGCAGTTCAGGGGCCCCCGGAGCTTTCTTT.

This clonotype was detected only a few times. This rearrangement joins TRBV7-2 to TRBJ2-4; D is undetermined. Trimming cost V 8 bases and J 0 bases, with 11 bases left between them. This CDR3 is built from 14 residues. CDR1 is SGHTA and CDR2 is FQGNSA in the germline V gene. DNA for the CDR3: TGTGCCAGCGGCACTACCCAAGCCAAAAACATTCAGTACTTC. Encoded protein: CASGTTQAKNIQYF.

This chain connects TRBV24-1 to TRBJ2-3, with 9 bases aligning to TRBD2. With 0 bases clipped from V and 2 bases from J, the junction kept 2 bases outside the gene matches. Germline V lookup: CDR1 KGHDR, CDR2 SFDVKD. The CDR3 covers 16 residues. Here the CDR3 reads CATSDLKRGVTDTQYF. DNA for the CDR3: TGTGCCACCAGTGATTTGAAGCGGGGGGTCACAGATACGCAGTATTTT.

This clonotype was observed a handful of times. The V and J genes are TRBV7-2 and TRBJ2-1, with D possibly being TRBD1 (6 bases). Germline V CDR1 and CDR2: SGHTA, FQGNSA. The CDR3 covers 12 residues. Trimming took 6 bases from V and 7 from J, leaving 10 bases between them. Here the CDR3 DNA reads TGTGCCAGCAGAGAGGACAGAAATGAGCAGTTCTTC. Amino acids: CASREDRNEQFF.

The V gene is TRBV20-1, the J gene TRBJ1-1; D call uncertain. This CDR3 region has 13 residues. Trimming pared 6 bases from V and 0 bases from J, leaving 11 bases between. Germline V gene data show CDR1 as DFQATT and CDR2 as SNEGSKA (reference sequence). In DNA form, the CDR3 reads TGCAGTGCATTTACAGACATGAACACTGAAGCTTTCTTT. As protein: CSAFTDMNTEAFF.

J is TRBJ2-7 and V is TRBV20-1; TRBD2 matches 7 bases. This CDR3 has 16 amino acids. From germline, CDR1 is DFQATT and CDR2 SNEGSKA (reference sequence). J lost 4 bases, V lost 6 bases, and 18 bases had no gene match. The CDR3 bases are TGCAGTGCGCCCGACCCCGGAGGCGGGAGATATTACGAGCAGTACTTC. Translating gives CSAPDPGGGRYYEQYF.